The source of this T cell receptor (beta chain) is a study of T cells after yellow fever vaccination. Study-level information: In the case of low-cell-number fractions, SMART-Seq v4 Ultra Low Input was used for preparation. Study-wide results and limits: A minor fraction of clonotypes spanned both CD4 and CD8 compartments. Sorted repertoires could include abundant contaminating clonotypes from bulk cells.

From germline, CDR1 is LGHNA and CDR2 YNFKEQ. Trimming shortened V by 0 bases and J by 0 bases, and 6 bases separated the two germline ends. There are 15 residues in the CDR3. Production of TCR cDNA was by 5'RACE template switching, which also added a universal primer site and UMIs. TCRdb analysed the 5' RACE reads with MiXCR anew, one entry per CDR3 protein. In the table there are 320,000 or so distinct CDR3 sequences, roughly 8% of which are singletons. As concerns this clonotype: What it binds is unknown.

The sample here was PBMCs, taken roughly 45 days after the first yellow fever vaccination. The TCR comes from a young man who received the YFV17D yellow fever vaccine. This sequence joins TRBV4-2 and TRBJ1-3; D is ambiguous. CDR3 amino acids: CASSQERGSGNTIYF. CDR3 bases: TGTGCCAGCAGCCAAGAACGGGGCTCTGGAAACACCATATATTTT.